A single sample is the source of the 27 T cell receptor beta chains below, sequenced in a study of PD-1 blockade in classical Hodgkin lymphoma. The time point: cycle 4 day 1 (C4D1), after less than seven weeks of nivolumab. Each and every patient relapsed after autologous stem cell transplantation, and patients got differing brentuximab vedotin exposure. With magnetic negative selection, CD4+ T cells were purified from PBMCs that had been thawed. The protocol was immunoSEQ multiplex PCR, while the TCRdb copy is restricted to in-frame clones and leaves out a portion. The sample lists some 9,100 clones; 80% to 85% were seen once. This material consisted of CD4+ T cells from blood, taken before the fourth cycle of nivolumab. The receptors originated from a human donor with classical Hodgkin lymphoma.

The chain employs TRBV5-6 and TRBJ2-7; TRBD2 aligns across 7 bases. Trimming removed 0 bases from V and 1 base from J; junction bases left unmatched: 10. This CDR3 region has 17 residues. In germline, CDR1 is SGHDT, CDR2 YYEEEE. This chain's CDR3 is CASSLGAGWVFSYEQYF. The CDR3 DNA follows: TGTGCCAGCAGCTTGGGAGCGGGGTGGGTTTTTTCCTACGAGCAGTACTTC.

About this clone: A read error may produce the germline difference seen at one junction end. The gene calls are TRBV7-2 and TRBJ2-7; TRBD2 agrees at 15 bases. In germline, CDR1 is SGHTA, CDR2 FQGNSA. The CDR3 runs 12 residues. CDR3 coding DNA: TGTGCCAGCATTCGGACTAGCGGGAGGGCCCACTTC. This sequence encodes CASIRTSGRAHF.

This chain joins TRBV6-1 and TRBJ1-1; no definite D call. Germline V gene lookup returns CDR1 MNHNS and CDR2 SASEGT. The V gene lost 1 base and the J gene lost 6 bases, with 9 bases spanning the gap. The CDR3 contains 13 residues. As DNA, the CDR3 is TGTGCCAGCAGTGAAGAGGGCCGCCCTGAAGCTTTCTTT. It encodes CASSEEGRPEAFF.

This clone turned up a few times. V and J are TRBV29-1 and TRBJ2-1, with a tentative D call TRBD2 (5 bases). The germline gives CDR1 SQVTM, CDR2 ANQGSEA. There are 14 residues in the CDR3. The V end lost 7 bases, the J end lost 7 bases, and 20 bases lay between the germline ends. The DNA of the CDR3 is TGCAGCGCCCTGGGTCCGAGCGGAGCGAATGAGCAGTTCTTC. It yields the protein CSALGPSGANEQFF.

This chain joins TRBV7-3 and TRBJ2-3, with D possibly TRBD2 on 5 matching bases. CDR1 is SGHTA and CDR2 is FQGTGA in the germline V gene. CDR3 length: 13 amino acids. V dropped 4 bases and J dropped 1 base, with 6 bases sitting between them. CDR3 loop: CASSYSGTDTQYF. Here the CDR3 DNA reads TGTGCCAGCAGCTATAGCGGCACAGATACGCAGTATTTT.

This clone was seen just once. The chain joins TRBV7-2 to TRBJ2-4, with D perhaps matching TRBD1 or TRBD2 (5 bases each). Per germline, CDR1 SGHTA and CDR2 FQGNSA. The length of the CDR3 is 14 residues. Trimming left V 0 bases short and J 8 bases short, with 11 bases between. The CDR3 here is CASSLAWQGDIQYF. In nucleotides, the CDR3 is TGTGCCAGCAGCTTAGCGTGGCAGGGAGACATTCAGTACTTC.

This clone was detected a few times. The rearrangement uses TRBV28 and TRBJ1-6; D not resolved. Trimming shortened V by 7 bases and J by 3 bases, and 16 bases separated the two germline ends. Germline V CDR1 and CDR2: MDHEN, SYDVKM. This CDR3 has 16 amino acids. CDR3 nucleotides: TGTGCCAGCACCGACGGTCCAGGCGGCTATAATTCACCCCTCCACTTT. It codes for CASTDGPGGYNSPLHF.

This clone has only a few counts. The rearrangement links TRBV28 to TRBJ1-1; the D is unclear. The germline gives CDR1 MDHEN, CDR2 SYDVKM. The CDR3 spans 14 residues. V lost 8 bases to trimming and J lost 0 bases, with 13 bases between them. The CDR3 is CASSTTAMNTEAFF. DNA of the CDR3: TGTGCCAGCTCCACCACAGCTATGAACACTGAAGCTTTCTTT.

The V and J genes are TRBV7-9 and TRBJ1-1, with D uncertain. V was trimmed by 5 bases and J by 8 bases, leaving 9 bases between them. The CDR3 has 11 residues. Germline-derived CDR1 and CDR2 are SEHNR and FQNEAQ (reference sequence). The CDR3 region is CASSPLEEAFF. Here the CDR3 DNA reads TGTGCCAGCAGCCCTCTAGAGGAAGCTTTCTTT.

The rearrangement joins TRBV19 to TRBJ2-7; 8 positions match TRBD1. V was pared by 4 bases and J by 4 bases, with 9 bases of the junction left unmatched. CDR3 length: 15 residues. Germline V gene data show CDR1 as LNHDA and CDR2 as SQIVND (reference sequence). CDR3 residues: CASSNRGQEAYEQYF. CDR3 DNA sequence: TGTGCCAGTAGTAACCGGGGACAGGAGGCATACGAGCAGTACTTC.

The chain combines TRBV7-6 with TRBJ2-1, with TRBD2 matching over 10 bases. After removal of 4 bases from V and 9 bases from J, the junction contained 12 bases not matched to a gene. This CDR3 contains 16 residues. CDR1 is SGHVS and CDR2 is FNYEAQ in the germline V gene. DNA of the CDR3: TGTGCCAGCAGCTCTATCTCAGCGGGAGGGTTCTCTGAGCAGTTCTTC. Amino acid sequence: CASSSISAGGFSEQFF.

The rearrangement uses TRBV30 and TRBJ2-5, with D maybe TRBD1 (6 bases). The J call may be faulty, since TRBJ2-7 better matches the DNA end. Per the germline V gene, CDR1 is GTSNPN and CDR2 is SVGIG (reference sequence). The CDR3 has 13 amino acids. The CDR3 region has the DNA TGTGCCTGGAGTGGTTGGGCCAGGGGCGAGCAGTACTTC. Residues: CAWSGWARGEQYF.

The chain employs TRBV7-2 and TRBJ1-2, with D uncertain. Trimming removed 5 bases at V and 0 bases at J, with 10 bases between. Germline-derived CDR1 and CDR2 are SGHTA and FQGNSA. The CDR3 is 14 amino acids. CDR3 protein: CASSPMSANYGYTF. The CDR3 bases are TGTGCCAGCAGCCCCATGTCGGCTAACTATGGCTACACCTTC.

J is TRBJ2-1 and V is TRBV18; D unclear. The CDR3 is made up of 13 amino acids. Germline assignment: CDR1 KGHSH and CDR2 LQKENI. The V gene lost 1 base and the J gene lost 12 bases, with 13 bases spanning the gap. This CDR3 is CASSPRREGPQFF. DNA of the CDR3: TGTGCCAGCTCACCACGGAGAGAAGGGCCGCAGTTCTTC.

This rearrangement joins TRBV7-9 to TRBJ1-2, with 7 bases fitting TRBD1. The CDR3 covers 14 residues. After removal of 0 bases from V and 4 bases from J, the junction contained 2 bases not matched to a gene. Germline loops: CDR1 SEHNR, CDR2 FQNEAQ (reference sequence). In DNA, the CDR3 is TGTGCCAGCAGCTTAGCGACAGGGAGCTATGGCTACACCTTC. Translating it yields CASSLATGSYGYTF.

The chain carries TRBV7-3 and TRBJ2-1; tentatively, D is TRBD2 (6 bases). The CDR3 is 15 residues long. Deletions cut 0 bases from V and 0 bases from J, with 6 bases between. CDR1 is SGHTA, CDR2 FQGTGA, per germline. The CDR3 region is CASSLTRDSYNEQFF. In DNA form, the CDR3 reads TGTGCCAGCAGCTTAACGCGGGACTCCTACAATGAGCAGTTCTTC.

The chain combines TRBV18 with TRBJ2-3; TRBD2 aligns across 10 bases. The CDR3 is 17 residues long. Germline loops: CDR1 KGHSH, CDR2 LQKENI. V lost 2 bases, J lost 4 bases, and 9 bases stayed unmatched. The CDR3 region is CASSPGASGSVADTQYF. CDR3 in DNA: TGTGCCAGCTCACCAGGGGCTAGCGGGAGTGTAGCAGATACGCAGTATTTT.

This sequence joins TRBV18 and TRBJ1-1, with 7 bases identical to TRBD1. Germline V gene data show CDR1 as KGHSH and CDR2 as LQKENI. The CDR3 covers 14 residues. V shed 6 bases and J 2 bases; nucleotides not matched to a gene: 6. CDR3 residues: CASSAGTENTEAFF. The CDR3 nucleotides are TGTGCCAGCTCGGCCGGGACAGAAAACACTGAAGCTTTCTTT.

The chain combines TRBV10-3 with TRBJ1-5, with TRBD1 matching 8 bases. The V gene end was trimmed by 2 bases and the J gene end by 3 bases; junction bases not matched to a gene: 9. The germline V gene encodes CDR1 ENHRY and CDR2 SYGVKD. The CDR3 loop spans 17 amino acids. CDR3 sequence (DNA): TGTGCCATCAGTGAGCCAGGACAGGGCAGGGACAATCAGCCCCAGCATTTT. This translates into CAISEPGQGRDNQPQHF.

In its sample, this clone was seen once. This chain connects TRBV7-2 to TRBJ2-7; 9 nucleotides agree with TRBD2. Germline trimming cut 5 bases from V and 2 bases from J; bases unmatched to any gene: 4. Looked up from germline, CDR1 is SGHTA and CDR2 is FQGNSA. The CDR3 runs 14 residues. CDR3 DNA: TGTGCCAGCAGCCGAGGACTAGCGCCCTACGAGCAGTACTTC. Amino acids: CASSRGLAPYEQYF.

This clone was found a few times. The CDR3 region has the DNA TGTGCCAGCAGTGAGGCGGGAGGGGTCTACGAGCAGTACTTC. As protein: CASSEAGGVYEQYF. The chain links TRBV6-1 to TRBJ2-7, with TRBD2 identical over 9 bases. The CDR3 contains 14 residues. Per germline, CDR1 MNHNS and CDR2 SASEGT. V lost 3 bases to trimming and J lost 3 bases; unmatched junction nucleotides: 3.

This clone was recorded only once. The chain uses TRBV19 and TRBJ1-2, with a possible D match to TRBD1 (5 bases). There are 12 residues in the CDR3. With 6 bases removed from V and 8 bases from J, the gap between germline ends came to 13 bases. CDR1 is LNHDA and CDR2 is SQIVND in the germline V gene (reference sequence). The CDR3 loop is CASSLGTRGYTF. For the CDR3, the DNA is TGTGCCAGTAGCCTAGGGACGAGGGGCTACACCTTC.

This clone was seen a single time. The chain recombines TRBV11-3 with TRBJ2-1; TRBD1 aligns across 11 bases. Trimming cost V 1 base and J 9 bases; bases outside gene matches: 11. CDR1 and CDR2 (germline): SGHNT, YENEEA. The CDR3 runs 17 residues. The CDR3 is CASSLGTGTGGRPEQFF. Here the CDR3 DNA reads TGTGCCAGCAGCTTAGGGACCGGGACAGGGGGAAGACCTGAGCAGTTCTTC.

V is TRBV29-1 and J is TRBJ1-1; the D gene is possibly TRBD1 (6 bases). The CDR3 is made up of 13 amino acids. Trimming shortened V by 4 bases and J by 5 bases, and 14 bases separated the two germline ends. The germline gives CDR1 SQVTM, CDR2 ANQGSEA. The CDR3 sequence is CSVAEGGGTEAFF. Written as DNA, the CDR3 is TGCAGCGTTGCAGAAGGGGGTGGGACTGAAGCTTTCTTT.

Details on this clone: Its ends do not fully match the called genes, so a read error is possible. The chain couples TRBV7-2 to TRBJ1-3; tentative D call: TRBD1 (6 bases). From germline, CDR1 is SGHTA and CDR2 FQGNSA. The CDR3 runs 14 residues. The CDR3 sequence: CASSQGNSGNIIYF. In DNA form, the CDR3 reads TGTGCCAGCAGCCAGGGGAACTCTGGAAACATCATATATTTT.

The chain carries TRBV11-2 and TRBJ2-1; D is possibly TRBD1 or TRBD2 (5 bases each). Germline assignment: CDR1 SGHAT and CDR2 FQNNGV. V dropped 5 bases and J dropped 0 bases, with 14 bases sitting between them. This CDR3 region has 16 residues. The CDR3 DNA sequence: TGTGCCAGCAGCCCCGGGGCCGACGCCTCCTACAATGAGCAGTTCTTC. This codes for CASSPGADASYNEQFF.

V and J are TRBV5-1 and TRBJ2-7, with 8 bases matching TRBD1. The CDR3 is 14 residues long. Germline V gene lookup returns CDR1 SGHRS and CDR2 YFSETQ. Trimming removed 5 bases from V and 2 bases from J; junction bases left unmatched: 6. CDR3 in amino acids: CASRKPGQAYEQYF. In DNA form, the CDR3 reads TGCGCCAGCAGAAAGCCGGGACAGGCCTACGAGCAGTACTTC.